This T cell receptor (beta chain) comes out of a study of blood T cell repertoires in COVID-19. The data were produced by immunoSEQ multiplex PCR, yet TCRdb's version contains in-frame clones alone and is incomplete. The sample shows more than 250,000 clones, 70% to 90% of them seen only once. Unmatched junction bases numbered 9, after V lost 5 bases and J lost 5 bases. The CDR3 is 16 amino acids. Germline V gene data show CDR1 as LNHDA and CDR2 as SQIVND (reference sequence). The specimen was PBMCs or T cells enriched from blood (not recorded which). The chain joins TRBV19 to TRBJ2-2; 9 bases match TRBD1. This TCR came from a woman aged 18 to 35 who had recovered from COVID-19. Here the CDR3 reads CASSHRDRAGTGELFF. As DNA, the CDR3 is TGTGCCAGTAGTCACCGGGACAGGGCGGGTACCGGGGAGCTGTTTTTT.